Each of the 29 T cell receptor beta chains below was sequenced from the same sample in a study of somatic mutations in cytotoxic T cells in rheumatoid arthritis. Only in-frame clones appear in the TCRdb table, and some are missing; sequencing was by immunoSEQ multiplex PCR. The data hold 15,000 to 20,000 clones, with approximately 80% observed a single time. Sequences were obtained from CD8+ T cells sorted from blood. The receptors originated from a woman aged 45 to 65 in good health.

V gene TRBV5-4 combines with J gene TRBJ2-5; D gene uncertain. Germline CDR1 SGHNT, CDR2 YYREEE (reference sequence). The CDR3 covers 13 residues. V was cut by 0 bases and J by 3 bases, with 6 bases left in between. CDR3 region: CASSLVTEETQYF. CDR3 in DNA: TGTGCCAGCAGCTTGGTTACAGAAGAGACCCAGTACTTC.

The V gene is TRBV5-6, the J gene TRBJ2-4; 7 bases are shared with TRBD2. The CDR3 extends over 15 amino acids. The germline V gene has CDR1 SGHDT and CDR2 YYEEEE. The trim removed 4 bases at V and 9 bases at J, leaving 13 bases unmatched. The DNA for the CDR3 is TGTGCCAGCAGCCCGGGAGGCGGGGTGTTGGGCATTCAGTACTTC. Translation gives CASSPGGGVLGIQYF. Looking up the rest from reference TRBV5-6 and TRBJ2-4 gives the full variable domain: DAGVTQSPTHLIKTRGQQVTLRCSPKSGHDTVSWYQQALGQGPQFIFQYYEEEERQRGNFPDRFSGHQFPNYSSELNVNALLLGDSALYLCASSPGGGVLGIQYFGAGTRLSVL.

The V gene is TRBV6-1, the J gene TRBJ2-3; 9 positions match TRBD2. The V segment lost 0 bases and the J segment 4 bases; nucleotides outside the gene matches: 5. Per germline, CDR1 MNHNS and CDR2 SASEGT. This CDR3 region has 16 residues. In DNA form, the CDR3 reads TGTGCCAGCAGTGAAGCGCAGGGCGGGGGGGCAGATACGCAGTATTTT. It translates to CASSEAQGGGADTQYF.

The chain employs TRBV7-9 and TRBJ2-5; 10 bases fit TRBD1. The CDR3 extends over 15 amino acids. Germline V gene sequence: CDR1 SEHNR, CDR2 FQNEAQ (reference sequence). With V trimmed by 3 bases and J by 5 bases, 6 bases remained unmatched. The DNA for the CDR3 is TGTGCCAGCAGCTTGCGGGACAGGGGAGAGGAGACCCAGTACTTC. Protein sequence: CASSLRDRGEETQYF.

The chain has TRBV5-1 and TRBJ1-1; D is uncertain. The CDR3 has 14 amino acids. Trimming stripped 0 bases from V and 5 bases from J, with 11 bases between. CDR1 and CDR2 (germline): SGHRS, YFSETQ. DNA for the CDR3: TGCGCCAGCAGCTTGGATGTCGTGGGGACTGAAGCTTTCTTT. Amino acid sequence: CASSLDVVGTEAFF.

The V and J genes are TRBV27 and TRBJ2-2; TRBD1 might be the D (6 bases). Trimming left V 3 bases short and J 4 bases short, with 12 bases between. CDR3 size: 15 residues. From germline, CDR1 is MNHEY and CDR2 SMNVEV (reference sequence). CDR3 region: CASSLGARPTGELFF. CDR3 in DNA: TGTGCCAGCAGTTTGGGGGCCCGGCCCACCGGGGAGCTGTTTTTT.

The rearrangement joins TRBV9 to TRBJ2-6; TRBD2 aligns across 12 bases. Looked up from germline, CDR1 is SGDLS and CDR2 is YYNGEE. This CDR3 comprises 21 residues. V lost 4 bases and J lost 0; bases outside the gene matches: 14. The CDR3 is CASSQEGRTSGASSGANVLTF. CDR3 nucleotides: TGTGCCAGCAGCCAGGAAGGGAGGACTAGCGGGGCCAGCTCTGGGGCCAACGTCCTGACTTTC.

The chain recombines TRBV6-1 with TRBJ2-5; possible D gene TRBD1, 6 bases. In germline, CDR1 is MNHNS, CDR2 SASEGT. The CDR3 consists of 13 residues. The V end lost 3 bases, the J end lost 3 bases, and 8 bases lay between the germline ends. The CDR3 protein is CASSDYREETQYF. In nucleotides, the CDR3 is TGTGCCAGCAGTGATTACAGGGAAGAGACCCAGTACTTC.

V gene TRBV11-1 combines with J gene TRBJ2-3; D perhaps matches TRBD2 (6 bases). V lost 1 base, J lost 0 bases, and 8 bases lay in between. Germline-derived CDR1 and CDR2 are SGHAT and FQDESV (reference sequence). The CDR3 runs to 15 residues. CDR3 sequence reads: CASSLVGTSTDTQYF. Here the CDR3 DNA reads TGTGCCAGCAGCTTAGTCGGGACTAGCACAGATACGCAGTATTTT.

This clone has only a few counts. The J gene is TRBJ1-3, the V gene TRBV30; D might be TRBD1 (6 bases). The germline V gene encodes CDR1 GTSNPN and CDR2 SVGIG (reference sequence). The V end lost 3 bases, the J end lost 4 bases, and 13 bases lay between the germline ends. There are 14 residues in the CDR3. The CDR3 coding sequence is TGTGCCTGGAGCGGCACAGGGTACGGAAACACCATATATTTT. Protein sequence: CAWSGTGYGNTIYF.

The CDR3 region is CATLPSEDSNQPQHF. The CDR3 DNA reads TGTGCCACCCTCCCCTCCGAAGATAGCAATCAGCCCCAGCATTTT. The chain carries TRBV15 and TRBJ1-5; D remains unclear. The CDR3 runs 15 residues. Deletions cut 8 bases from V and 0 bases from J, with 14 bases between. From germline, CDR1 is LNHNV and CDR2 YYDKDF (reference sequence).

V usage is TRBV4-1 and J usage is TRBJ2-7; tentative D call: TRBD1 (5 bases). V gave up 2 bases and J gave up 3 bases, with 8 bases separating them. There are 13 residues in the CDR3. Germline lookup yields CDR1 MGHRA and CDR2 YSYEKL. The CDR3 reads CASSQPQDYEQYF. The DNA of the CDR3 is TGCGCCAGCAGCCAACCACAGGACTACGAGCAGTACTTC.

The chain recombines TRBV5-1 with TRBJ2-7, with 8 bases that match TRBD1. Germline-derived CDR1 and CDR2 are SGHRS and YFSETQ. This CDR3 is built from 14 residues. The J segment lost 0 bases and the V segment lost 5 bases, leaving 4 bases of the junction unmatched. The CDR3 loop is CASSPTGDSYEQYF. CDR3 nucleotide sequence: TGCGCCAGCAGTCCGACAGGGGACTCCTACGAGCAGTACTTC.

J is TRBJ2-3 and V is TRBV15, with D perhaps TRBD1 (6 bases). Germline V gene sequence: CDR1 LNHNV, CDR2 YYDKDF (reference sequence). The CDR3 is 15 residues long. Deletions cut 5 bases from V and 2 bases from J, with 14 bases between. The CDR3 coding sequence is TGTGCCACCAGCTCAGGGGCAGGCCACACAGATACGCAGTATTTT. Protein: CATSSGAGHTDTQYF. The whole variable domain, filled in from reference TRBV15 and TRBJ2-3, reads DAMVIQNPRYQVTQFGKPVTLSCSQTLNHNVMYWYQQKSSQAPKLLFHYYDKDFNNEADTPDNFQSRRPNTSFCFLDIRSPGLGDTAMYLCATSSGAGHTDTQYFGPGTRLTVL.

The chain links TRBV7-9 to TRBJ2-7; D is uncertain. V was clipped by 0 bases and J by 0 bases, with 6 bases between them. CDR3 length: 14 amino acids. CDR1 and CDR2 (germline): SEHNR, FQNEAQ (reference sequence). CDR3 DNA sequence: TGTGCCAGCAGCTTAGCGTCTAGCTCCTACGAGCAGTACTTC. This sequence encodes CASSLASSSYEQYF.

In DNA, the CDR3 is TGCGCCAGCAGCCAAGAGATAGTCGGCTCGTCGAACACTGAAGCTTTCTTT. Translation: CASSQEIVGSSNTEAFF. The V gene is TRBV4-1, the J gene TRBJ1-1; D gene unclear. V was cut by 0 bases and J by 1 base, with 15 bases left in between. Per the germline V gene, CDR1 is MGHRA and CDR2 is YSYEKL. CDR3 length: 17 residues.

J is TRBJ2-3 and V is TRBV27; D perhaps matches TRBD2 (6 bases). The CDR3 loop spans 15 amino acids. V was trimmed by 2 bases and J by 0 bases, leaving 9 bases between them. The germline CDR1 and CDR2 sequences are MNHEY and SMNVEV (reference sequence). The DNA for the CDR3 is TGTGCCAGCAGTTTAAGCGGGTCTAGCACAGATACGCAGTATTTT. This codes for CASSLSGSSTDTQYF.

The rearrangement joins TRBV28 to TRBJ1-1; D remains unclear. Germline V lookup: CDR1 MDHEN, CDR2 SYDVKM. The CDR3 totals 13 residues. V lost 7 bases and J 0 bases, leaving 9 bases between the germline ends. The CDR3 reads CASMESLNTEAFF. CDR3 sequence (DNA): TGTGCCAGCATGGAAAGTTTGAACACTGAAGCTTTCTTT.

The J gene is TRBJ1-2, the V gene TRBV13, with D uncertain. V dropped 3 bases and J dropped 7 bases, with 9 bases sitting between them. The CDR3 covers 12 residues. Looked up from germline, CDR1 is PRHDT and CDR2 is FYEKMQ (reference sequence). The CDR3 is CASSFSGGGYTF. CDR3 nucleotides: TGTGCCAGCAGCTTTTCGGGAGGTGGCTACACCTTC.

This clone was detected only once. The chain recombines TRBV4-1 with TRBJ2-6, with a possible D match to TRBD1 (5 bases). CDR3 size: 15 residues. The V gene lost 1 base and the J gene lost 3 bases, with 7 bases spanning the gap. Germline loops: CDR1 MGHRA, CDR2 YSYEKL. Written as DNA, the CDR3 is TGCGCCAGCAGCCAAGGGGGCTTTGGGGCCAACGTCCTGACTTTC. It yields the protein CASSQGGFGANVLTF.

CDR3 amino acids: CASSSPPRDRGGQGYTF. In DNA form, the CDR3 reads TGTGCCAGCAGCTCCCCGCCCCGGGACAGGGGGGGGCAGGGCTACACCTTC. V usage is TRBV7-9 and J usage is TRBJ1-2, with 11 bases lining up with TRBD1. Germline lookup yields CDR1 SEHNR and CDR2 FQNEAQ (reference sequence). The CDR3 extends over 17 amino acids. J gave up 8 bases and V 4 bases, and 15 bases lay outside the gene matches. Together with reference TRBV7-9 and TRBJ1-2, the CDR3 gives the full variable domain: DTGVSQNPRHKITKRGQNVTFRCDPISEHNRLYWYRQTLGQGPEFLTYFQNEAQLEKSRLLSDRFSAERPKGSFSTLEIQRTEQGDSAMYLCASSSPPRDRGGQGYTFGSGTRLTVV.

The chain carries TRBV30 and TRBJ2-2; D might be TRBD2 (5 bases). The CDR3 totals 17 residues. CDR1 and CDR2 (germline): GTSNPN, SVGIG (reference sequence). V lost 2 bases and J 0 bases, leaving 16 bases between the germline ends. This CDR3 reads CAWSRAASTSNTGELFF. CDR3 nucleotide sequence: TGTGCCTGGAGTCGCGCGGCTAGCACCTCGAACACCGGGGAGCTGTTTTTT.

This clone was found a few times. The gene calls are TRBV7-9 and TRBJ1-2, with D uncertain. Trimming cost V 4 bases and J 0 bases, with 15 bases left between them. The germline V gene encodes CDR1 SEHNR and CDR2 FQNEAQ (reference sequence). The CDR3 is 16 residues long. The CDR3 DNA reads TGTGCCAGCAGCTCCCCCCGCGACATAGCTAACTATGGCTACACCTTC. This sequence encodes CASSSPRDIANYGYTF.

This rearrangement joins TRBV2 to TRBJ2-1, with 8 bases lining up with TRBD1. Per the germline V gene, CDR1 is SNHLY and CDR2 is FYNNEI. The CDR3 has 15 residues. The V segment lost 3 bases and the J segment 4 bases; nucleotides outside the gene matches: 5. The CDR3 coding sequence is TGTGCCAGCAGTGACGGGACAGGTGCGTACAATGAGCAGTTCTTC. This translates into CASSDGTGAYNEQFF.

This clone has only one observation. CDR3 region: CASSYSGSPYEQYF. The CDR3 DNA is TGTGCCAGCAGTTACTCCGGGTCCCCCTACGAGCAGTACTTC. V is TRBV6-5 and J is TRBJ2-5; no clear D. The J call may be incorrect, as the DNA end agrees better with TRBJ2-7. The CDR3 is made up of 14 amino acids. The germline gives CDR1 MNHEY, CDR2 SVGAGI.

V and J are TRBV5-1 and TRBJ2-1; a possible D gene is TRBD2 (6 bases). From germline, CDR1 is SGHRS and CDR2 YFSETQ. Deletions cut 5 bases from V and 2 bases from J, with 14 bases between. The CDR3 extends over 15 amino acids. The CDR3 region has the DNA TGCGCCAGCAGTGACGGGACTCTTACCTACAATGAGCAGTTCTTC. Translated: CASSDGTLTYNEQFF. The entire variable domain, with the rest obtained from reference TRBV5-1 and TRBJ2-1, is as follows: KAGVTQTPRYLIKTRGQQVTLSCSPISGHRSVSWYQQTPGQGLQFLFEYFSETQRNKGNFPGRFSGRQFSNSRSEMNVSTLELGDSALYLCASSDGTLTYNEQFFGPGTRLTVL.

V usage is TRBV5-1 and J usage is TRBJ1-6; D is uncertain. This CDR3 region has 14 residues. Germline CDR1 is SGHRS and CDR2 is YFSETQ. With 2 bases removed from V and 7 bases from J, the gap between germline ends came to 10 bases. In DNA, the CDR3 is TGCGCCAGCAGCTTAGACGGTATGAATTCACCCCTCCACTTT. Protein: CASSLDGMNSPLHF.

V gene TRBV14 combines with J gene TRBJ2-1; 7 bases are a match to TRBD2. CDR1 SGHDN and CDR2 FVKESK come from the germline V gene. The CDR3 has 16 amino acids. V shed 0 bases, J shed 4 bases, and the junction held 6 bases outside the gene matches. The CDR3 DNA sequence: TGTGCCAGCAGCCAAGAGGGGCCTAGCGGATACAATGAGCAGTTCTTC. Translating it yields CASSQEGPSGYNEQFF.

This sequence joins TRBV29-1 and TRBJ2-7; TRBD1 agrees at 8 bases. The CDR3 spans 14 residues. The V segment lost 7 bases and the J segment 2 bases; nucleotides outside the gene matches: 10. In germline, CDR1 is SQVTM, CDR2 ANQGSEA. The CDR3 here is CSARQQGAAYEQYF. The CDR3 DNA follows: TGCAGCGCGCGTCAGCAGGGGGCAGCCTACGAGCAGTACTTC.